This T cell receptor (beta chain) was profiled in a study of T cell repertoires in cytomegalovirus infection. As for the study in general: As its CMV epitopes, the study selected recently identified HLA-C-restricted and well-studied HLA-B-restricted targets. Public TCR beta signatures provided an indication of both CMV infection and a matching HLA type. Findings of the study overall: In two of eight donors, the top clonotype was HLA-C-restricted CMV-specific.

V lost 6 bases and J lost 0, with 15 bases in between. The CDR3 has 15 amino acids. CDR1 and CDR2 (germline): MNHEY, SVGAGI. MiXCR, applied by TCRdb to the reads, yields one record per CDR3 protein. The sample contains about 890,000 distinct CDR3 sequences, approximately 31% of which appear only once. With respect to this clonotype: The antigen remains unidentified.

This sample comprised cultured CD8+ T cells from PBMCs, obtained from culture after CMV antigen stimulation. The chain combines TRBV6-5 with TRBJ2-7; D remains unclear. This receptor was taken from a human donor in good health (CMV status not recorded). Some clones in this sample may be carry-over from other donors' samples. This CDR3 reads CASSESGRSSYEQYF. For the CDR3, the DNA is TGTGCCAGCAGCGAAAGTGGCAGGAGCTCCTACGAGCAGTACTTC.